One and the same sample provided the 16 T cell receptor beta chains below, sequenced in a study of cytomegalovirus exposure and HLA in healthy donors. The PCR used 60 Vbeta and 13 Jbeta primers. Assay: immunoSEQ multiplex PCR; the TCRdb copy retains only in-frame clones and omits some. The table shows 110,000 or so clones, with nearly 85% occurring only once. The source material was PBMCs. Receptors were obtained from a man younger than 35 in good health and CMV-seronegative.

The chain carries TRBV19 and TRBJ1-1; D gene ambiguous. Trimming shortened V by 0 bases and J by 1 base, and 12 bases separated the two germline ends. This CDR3 has 16 amino acids. The germline V gene has CDR1 LNHDA and CDR2 SQIVND (reference sequence). The CDR3 coding sequence is TGTGCCAGTAGTATAGATCAGGTTTACAAGAACACTGAAGCTTTCTTT. Translation: CASSIDQVYKNTEAFF.

V gene TRBV19 combines with J gene TRBJ1-2; D is perhaps TRBD1 (6 bases). V dropped 6 bases and J dropped 5 bases, with 16 bases sitting between them. There are 14 residues in the CDR3. CDR1 is LNHDA, CDR2 SQIVND, per germline (reference sequence). This CDR3 is CASSNREGTYGYTF. The CDR3 region has the DNA TGTGCCAGTAGCAACAGGGAGGGGACTTATGGCTACACCTTC.

The chain is built from TRBV6-6 and TRBJ1-2, with D maybe TRBD1 (6 bases). This CDR3 has 14 residues. V shed 0 bases and J shed 5 bases, with 10 bases lying between them. Germline V lookup: CDR1 MNHNY, CDR2 SVGAGI (reference sequence). Here the CDR3 reads CASSYSTGLYGYTF. The DNA of the CDR3 is TGTGCCAGCAGTTACTCCACAGGGTTATATGGCTACACCTTC.

The chain links TRBV28 to TRBJ2-7, with no clear D. Germline lookup yields CDR1 MDHEN and CDR2 SYDVKM. V was cut by 5 bases and J by 5 bases, with 13 bases left in between. The CDR3 has 13 residues. CDR3 bases: TGTGCCAGCAGTAATAACCTAGGCCACGAGCAGTACTTC. It specifies CASSNNLGHEQYF.

The rearrangement joins TRBV7-3 to TRBJ2-3; TRBD2 matches 7 bases. Germline V gene sequence: CDR1 SGHTA, CDR2 FQGTGA. The V segment lost 5 bases and the J segment 0 bases; nucleotides outside the gene matches: 8. The CDR3 loop spans 16 amino acids. Here the CDR3 reads CASSLSGAGSTDTQYF. Here the CDR3 DNA reads TGTGCCAGCAGCCTTAGTGGAGCGGGGAGCACAGATACGCAGTATTTT. Variable domain in full (rest from reference TRBV7-3 and TRBJ2-3): GAGVSQTPSNKVTEKGKYVELRCDPISGHTALYWYRQSLGQGPEFLIYFQGTGAADDSGLPNDRFFAVRPEGSVSTLKIQRTERGDSAVYLCASSLSGAGSTDTQYFGPGTRLTVL.

This chain joins TRBV13 and TRBJ2-1; 9 positions agree with TRBD2. CDR3 length: 14 residues. With 5 bases clipped from V and 6 bases from J, the junction kept 5 bases outside the gene matches. Germline-derived CDR1 and CDR2 are PRHDT and FYEKMQ (reference sequence). CDR3 amino acids: CASSPGLASNEQFF. The CDR3 nucleotides are TGTGCCAGCAGCCCAGGACTAGCGAGCAATGAGCAGTTCTTC. Variable domain in full (rest from reference TRBV13 and TRBJ2-1): AAGVIQSPRHLIKEKRETATLKCYPIPRHDTVYWYQQGPGQDPQFLISFYEKMQSDKGSIPDRFSAQQFSDYHSELNMSSLELGDSALYFCASSPGLASNEQFFGPGTRLTVL.

This clone has only one observation. V usage is TRBV7-2 and J usage is TRBJ2-7, with a weak D call TRBD2 (7 bases). Germline V lookup: CDR1 SGHTA, CDR2 FQGNSA. The CDR3 has 15 residues. V was shortened by 2 bases and J by 3 bases, with 14 bases between the two germline ends. Here the CDR3 DNA reads TGTGCCAGCAGCTTAAAGGCGGGGGACATCTACGAGCAGTACTTC. Translation: CASSLKAGDIYEQYF.

The genes are TRBV2 and TRBJ2-7, with D tentatively TRBD2 (6 bases). Trimming cost V 7 bases and J 0 bases, with 7 bases left between them. CDR1 and CDR2 from the germline V gene are SNHLY and FYNNEI. The CDR3 spans 12 residues. DNA of the CDR3: TGTGCCAGCAAACTAGCCTCCTACGAGCAGTACTTC. This gives the protein CASKLASYEQYF.

The chain recombines TRBV28 with TRBJ2-1; the match to TRBD2 covers 11 bases. Trimming cost V 5 bases and J 6 bases; bases outside gene matches: 3. The germline gives CDR1 MDHEN, CDR2 SYDVKM. This CDR3 contains 14 residues. The chain's CDR3 is CASSIAGGRNEQFF. CDR3 in DNA: TGTGCCAGCAGTATAGCGGGAGGGCGCAATGAGCAGTTCTTC.

This rearrangement joins TRBV29-1 to TRBJ2-7, with 11 bases matching TRBD2. Looked up from germline, CDR1 is SQVTM and CDR2 is ANQGSEA. V lost 0 bases to trimming and J lost 3 bases; unmatched junction nucleotides: 1. This CDR3 has 14 amino acids. Here the CDR3 reads CSVEDTSGSYEQYF. DNA of the CDR3: TGCAGCGTTGAAGATACTAGCGGGAGCTACGAGCAGTACTTC.

The chain is built from TRBV28 and TRBJ1-1; D might be TRBD1 (5 bases). Per the germline V gene, CDR1 is MDHEN and CDR2 is SYDVKM. Trimming removed 1 base at V and 7 bases at J, with 19 bases between. CDR3 length: 16 amino acids. This chain's CDR3 is CASSLFITGQGGEAFF. The CDR3 DNA reads as TGTGCCAGCAGTTTATTTATTACCGGGCAGGGAGGTGAAGCTTTCTTT.

This clone was seen only a few times. The chain joins TRBV6-5 to TRBJ2-1; TRBD2 aligns across 11 bases. Trimming cost V 2 bases and J 6 bases; bases outside gene matches: 6. The CDR3 runs to 16 residues. Germline V gene lookup returns CDR1 MNHEY and CDR2 SVGAGI. CDR3 in amino acids: CASSYVRLAGSNEQFF. CDR3 sequence (DNA): TGTGCCAGCAGTTACGTAAGACTAGCGGGAAGCAATGAGCAGTTCTTC.

The V call is TRBV9, the J call TRBJ1-2; D is unresolved. The CDR3 has 14 amino acids. Trimming cost V 3 bases and J 4 bases, with 13 bases left between them. CDR1 SGDLS and CDR2 YYNGEE come from the germline V gene. The CDR3 DNA is TGTGCCAGCAGCGATTTAGCGGGCTCCTATGGCTACACCTTC. This gives the protein CASSDLAGSYGYTF.

The sample holds a few counts of this clone. The chain has TRBV19 and TRBJ2-1; 7 bases align to TRBD1. The CDR3 length is 13 residues. J was trimmed by 6 bases and V by 3 bases; bases with no gene match: 2. Germline assignment: CDR1 LNHDA and CDR2 SQIVND (reference sequence). The CDR3, as DNA: TGTGCCAGTAGTATCACAGGGGCCAATGAGCAGTTCTTC. Its translation: CASSITGANEQFF.

The rearrangement joins TRBV19 to TRBJ2-3; D is possibly TRBD1 (6 bases). Germline lookup yields CDR1 LNHDA and CDR2 SQIVND (reference sequence). CDR3 length equals 15 residues. V was cut by 2 bases and J by 3 bases, with 12 bases left in between. The CDR3 here is CASSIRDIKTDTQYF. The CDR3 nucleotides read TGTGCCAGTAGTATACGGGACATAAAGACAGATACGCAGTATTTT.

J is TRBJ2-2 and V is TRBV4-3; D is unresolved. The ends were cut back, 1 base at V and 7 bases at J, with 13 bases in the middle. Germline CDR1 reads LGHNA; CDR2 reads YSLEER. This CDR3 has 15 residues. CDR3 protein: CASSQVATVVGELFF. CDR3 DNA: TGCGCCAGCAGCCAAGTGGCCACAGTGGTCGGGGAGCTGTTTTTT.